This T cell receptor beta chain was sequenced for a study of beta chain features in type 1 diabetes. Broader study findings: In cDNA sequencing, cells with high TCR expression could be over-represented. Moderate yet significant TCRB CDR3 shortening was seen in Type 1 diabetes patients in all four CD4+ subsets.

Germline-derived CDR1 and CDR2 are SEHNR and FQNEAQ (reference sequence). Trimming removed 5 bases at V and 0 bases at J, with 17 bases between. The CDR3 is 17 residues long. Expressed TCRB transcripts were sequenced because the entire RNA isolate underwent reverse transcription. Sequencing was performed with immunoSEQ multiplex PCR; in TCRdb, only in-frame clones are kept and a portion is missing. The sample carries approximately 600,000 clones, around an eighth recorded once. In this sample, this clone turned up a few times. Antigen: not known. The sample comprised naive CD4+ T cells from blood. The source of this sequence is a young man with type 1 diabetes. The chain joins TRBV7-9 to TRBJ1-3; D uncertain. CDR3 protein: CASSPRLGSRSGNTIYF. In DNA, the CDR3 is TGTGCCAGCAGCCCCCGCCTCGGCAGCCGCTCTGGAAACACCATATATTTT. The full variable domain, its missing parts supplied by reference TRBV7-9 and TRBJ1-3, is DTGVSQNPRHKITKRGQNVTFRCDPISEHNRLYWYRQTLGQGPEFLTYFQNEAQLEKSRLLSDRFSAERPKGSFSTLEIQRTEQGDSAMYLCASSPRLGSRSGNTIYFGEGSWLTVV.